This T cell receptor (beta chain) originates from a study of beta chain features in type 1 diabetes. Expressed TCRB transcripts were sequenced because the isolated RNA had all been reverse transcribed beforehand. It was found that naive, central memory and regulatory T cell samples averaged around 3.5 million reads. TCRdb's table, derived via immunoSEQ multiplex PCR, lists solely in-frame clones and lacks some. The data contain some 150,000 clones, 6.9% of them singletons. Naive, central memory, regulatory and stem cell-like memory cells within the CD4+ compartment were sorted using CD45RO/CCR7/CD25/CD127/CD95/CD27. The CDR3 runs 15 residues. CDR1 MNHEY and CDR2 SMNVEV come from the germline V gene (reference sequence). Trimming cost V 6 bases and J 3 bases; bases outside gene matches: 11.

This chain links TRBV27 with TRBJ2-7, with TRBD2 matching 7 bases. The receptor was isolated from a woman in her 30s in good health. The sequenced sample was central memory CD4+ T cells from blood. The CDR3 region has the DNA TGTGCCAGCAGCTTTCGGGGGGAGGGAGGCTACGAGCAGTACTTC. Translation gives CASSFRGEGGYEQYF.